This TCR beta chain is drawn from a study of blood T cell repertoires in COVID-19. The method was immunoSEQ multiplex PCR; TCRdb's version includes in-frame clones alone and lacks a portion of them. Here the sample spans under 350,000 clones, approximately 90% being singletons. Trimming took 4 bases from V and 12 from J, leaving 18 bases between them. Germline CDR1 and CDR2: LNHDA and SQIVND (reference sequence). The CDR3 totals 13 residues. Input material: PBMCs or T cells enriched from blood (not recorded which). This TCR was recovered from a man aged 25 to 40 who had recovered from COVID-19. The chain employs TRBV19 and TRBJ1-1, with D perhaps matching TRBD1 (6 bases). CDR3: CASSTDLSGVSFF. The CDR3 DNA reads as TGTGCCAGTAGTACCGACCTGTCAGGGGTGTCTTTCTTT.